This T cell receptor (beta chain) was observed in a study of blood T cell repertoires in COVID-19. The CDR3 spans 18 residues. V was shortened by 6 bases and J by 0 bases, with 21 bases between the two germline ends. Germline-derived CDR1 and CDR2 are LNHDA and SQIVND (reference sequence). Sequenced by immunoSEQ multiplex PCR; TCRdb stores in-frame clones only, minus some. This sample has around 300,000 clones, with more than 75% found just once. The sample taken for sequencing was PBMCs or T cells enriched from blood (not recorded which). The V call is TRBV19, the J call TRBJ1-5; the D is unclear. The clonotype was recovered from a woman in her twenties or thirties who had recovered from COVID-19. This CDR3 is CASSVDPGLLNSNQPQHF. Written as DNA, the CDR3 is TGTGCCAGTAGCGTCGATCCGGGTCTTCTCAATAGCAATCAGCCCCAGCATTTT.